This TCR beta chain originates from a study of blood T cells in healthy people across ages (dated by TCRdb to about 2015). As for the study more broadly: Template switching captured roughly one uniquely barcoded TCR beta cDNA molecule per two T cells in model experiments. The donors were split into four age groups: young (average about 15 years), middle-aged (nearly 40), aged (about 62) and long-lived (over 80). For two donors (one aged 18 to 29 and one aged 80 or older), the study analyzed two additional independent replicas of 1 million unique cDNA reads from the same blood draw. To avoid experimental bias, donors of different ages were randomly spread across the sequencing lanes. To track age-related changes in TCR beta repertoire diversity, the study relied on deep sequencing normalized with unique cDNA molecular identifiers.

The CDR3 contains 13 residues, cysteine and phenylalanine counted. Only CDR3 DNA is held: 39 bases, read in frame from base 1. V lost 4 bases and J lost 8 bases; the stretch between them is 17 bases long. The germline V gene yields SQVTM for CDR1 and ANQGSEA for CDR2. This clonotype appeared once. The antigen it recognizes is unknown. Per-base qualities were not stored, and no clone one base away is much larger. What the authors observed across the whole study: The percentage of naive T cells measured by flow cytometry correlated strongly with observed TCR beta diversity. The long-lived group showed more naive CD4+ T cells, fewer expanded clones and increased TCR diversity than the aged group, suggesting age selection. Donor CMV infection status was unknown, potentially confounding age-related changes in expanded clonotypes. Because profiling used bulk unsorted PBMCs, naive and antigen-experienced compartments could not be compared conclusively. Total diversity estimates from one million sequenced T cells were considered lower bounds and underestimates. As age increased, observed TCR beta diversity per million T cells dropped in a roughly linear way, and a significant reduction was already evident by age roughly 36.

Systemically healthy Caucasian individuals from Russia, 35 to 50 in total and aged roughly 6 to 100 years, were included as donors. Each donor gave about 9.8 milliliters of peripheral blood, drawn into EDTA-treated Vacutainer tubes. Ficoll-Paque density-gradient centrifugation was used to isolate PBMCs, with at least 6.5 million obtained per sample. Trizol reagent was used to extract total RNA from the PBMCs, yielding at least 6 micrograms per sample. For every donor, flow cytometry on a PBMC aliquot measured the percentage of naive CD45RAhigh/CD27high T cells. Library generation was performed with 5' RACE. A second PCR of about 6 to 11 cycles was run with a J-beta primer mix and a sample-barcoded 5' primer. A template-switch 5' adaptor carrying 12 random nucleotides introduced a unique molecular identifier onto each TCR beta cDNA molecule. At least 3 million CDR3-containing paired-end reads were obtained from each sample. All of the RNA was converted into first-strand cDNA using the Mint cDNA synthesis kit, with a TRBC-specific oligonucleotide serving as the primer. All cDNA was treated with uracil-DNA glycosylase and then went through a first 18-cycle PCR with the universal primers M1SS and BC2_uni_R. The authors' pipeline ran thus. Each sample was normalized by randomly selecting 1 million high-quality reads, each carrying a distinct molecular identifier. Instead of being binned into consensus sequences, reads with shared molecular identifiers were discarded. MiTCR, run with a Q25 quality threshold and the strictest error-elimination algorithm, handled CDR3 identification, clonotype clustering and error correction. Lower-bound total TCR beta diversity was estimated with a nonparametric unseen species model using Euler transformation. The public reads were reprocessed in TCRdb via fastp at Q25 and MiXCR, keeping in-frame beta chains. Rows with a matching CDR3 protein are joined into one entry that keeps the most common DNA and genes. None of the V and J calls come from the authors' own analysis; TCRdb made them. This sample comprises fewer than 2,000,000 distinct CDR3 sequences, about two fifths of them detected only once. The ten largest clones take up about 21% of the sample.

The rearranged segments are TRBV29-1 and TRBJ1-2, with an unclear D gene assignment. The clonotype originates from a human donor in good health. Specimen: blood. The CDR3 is CSVGAEGPHGYTF. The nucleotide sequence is TGCAGCGTTGGGGCAGAGGGTCCTCACGGCTACACCTTC.